This TCR beta chain was profiled in a study of shared clonotypes between healthy human individuals. Across the study: The study used three CD4 naive, three CD4 memory, two CD8 naive and one CD8 memory plate per donor.

The repertoire was sequenced with immunoSEQ multiplex PCR; TCRdb's copy has only in-frame clones and lacks some. The sample shows roughly 660,000 clones, roughly 88% of them seen only once. CDR1 and CDR2 (germline): SQVTM, ANQGSEA. The CDR3 has 15 amino acids. This clonotype originated in a man younger than 35 in good health. Some clones in this sample may be carry-over from other donors' samples. The material sequenced was memory CD8+ T cells from PBMCs. Subset reported: CD45RO+ cells pooled with CCR7-negative TemRA cells. The V gene is TRBV29-1, the J gene TRBJ2-5; 7 nucleotides line up with TRBD2. The J call may be faulty, since TRBJ2-7 better matches the DNA end. CDR3 DNA sequence: TGCAGCGTTCTCGGGGGGTCGGCTGCCTCCTACGAGCAGTACTTC. Translating it yields CSVLGGSAASYEQYF.